Below, one TCR beta chain is given with its context. These data originate in a study of blood T cell repertoires in COVID-19. On the study more broadly: There were acute and convalescent COVID-19 samples, and they came from the United States, Italy and Spain. PBMCs, B-cell-depleted T cells, or T cells were the source of the cDNA or gDNA that made up the material.

In the authors' methods: Nucleated cell counts were estimated from reference gene primer amplification. TCRdb keeps only in-frame clones here, not all; method: immunoSEQ multiplex PCR. D and trimming were read from the DNA, whereas the V and J calls and clone size are those reported in that table. The sample records 150,000 to 200,000 clones, more than 75% being singletons. The V gene's germline CDR1 is MGHDK and CDR2 SYGVNS. Trimming took off 6 bases at V and 5 bases at J, with 16 bases between the two ends. The CDR3 is 14 amino acids. The V and J genes are TRBV25-1 and TRBJ1-2; D not resolved. The source of this sequence is a man between 18 and 29 years old with acute or convalescent COVID-19. Sequencing was carried out using peripheral blood. In DNA form, the CDR3 reads TGTGCCAGCAGAGGCGGGGTGGGAAGTTATGGCTACACCTTC. It yields the protein CASRGGVGSYGYTF.